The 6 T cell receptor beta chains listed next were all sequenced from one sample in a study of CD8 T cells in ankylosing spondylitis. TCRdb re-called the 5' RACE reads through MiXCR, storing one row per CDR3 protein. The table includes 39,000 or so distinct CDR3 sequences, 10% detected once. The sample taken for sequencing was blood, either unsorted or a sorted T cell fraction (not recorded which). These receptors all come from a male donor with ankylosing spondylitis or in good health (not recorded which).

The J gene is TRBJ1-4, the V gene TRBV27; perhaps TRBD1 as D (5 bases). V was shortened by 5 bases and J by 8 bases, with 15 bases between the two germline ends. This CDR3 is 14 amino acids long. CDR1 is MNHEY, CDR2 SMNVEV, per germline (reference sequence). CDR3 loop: CASSPGLGGEKLFF. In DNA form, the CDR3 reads TGTGCCAGCAGTCCGGGGCTCGGAGGGGAAAAACTGTTTTTT.

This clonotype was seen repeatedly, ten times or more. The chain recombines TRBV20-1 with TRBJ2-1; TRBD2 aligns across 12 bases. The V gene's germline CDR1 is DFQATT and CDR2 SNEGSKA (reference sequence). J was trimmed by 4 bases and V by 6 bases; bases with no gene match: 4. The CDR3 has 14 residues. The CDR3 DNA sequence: TGCAGTGCACCGACTAGCGGGAGTTACAATGAGCAGTTCTTC. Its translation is CSAPTSGSYNEQFF.

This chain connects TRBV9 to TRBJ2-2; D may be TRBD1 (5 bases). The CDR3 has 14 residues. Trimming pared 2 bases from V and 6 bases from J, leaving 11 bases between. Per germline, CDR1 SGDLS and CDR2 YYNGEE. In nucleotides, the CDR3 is TGTGCCAGCAGCGTGGCCTTGACAGCCGGGGAGCTGTTTTTT. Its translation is CASSVALTAGELFF.

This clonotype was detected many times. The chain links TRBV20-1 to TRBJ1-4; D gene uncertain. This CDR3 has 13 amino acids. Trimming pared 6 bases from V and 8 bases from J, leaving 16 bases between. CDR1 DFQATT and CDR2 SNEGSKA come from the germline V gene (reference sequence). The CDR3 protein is CSAPNGGYEKLFF. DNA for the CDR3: TGCAGTGCCCCAAACGGAGGTTACGAAAAACTGTTTTTT.

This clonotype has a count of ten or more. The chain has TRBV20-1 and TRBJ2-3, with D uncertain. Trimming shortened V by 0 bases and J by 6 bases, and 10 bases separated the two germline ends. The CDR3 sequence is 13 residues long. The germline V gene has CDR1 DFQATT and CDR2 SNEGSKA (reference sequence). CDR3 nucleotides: TGCAGTGCTAGAGACCGTAACGCGGATACGCAGTATTTT. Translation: CSARDRNADTQYF.

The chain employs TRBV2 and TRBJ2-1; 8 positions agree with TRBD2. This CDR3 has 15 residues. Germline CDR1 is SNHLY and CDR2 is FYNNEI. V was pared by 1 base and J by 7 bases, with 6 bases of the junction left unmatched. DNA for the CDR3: TGTGCCAGCAGTGAAGTATTAGCGGGAAGGAATGAGCAGTTCTTC. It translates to CASSEVLAGRNEQFF.